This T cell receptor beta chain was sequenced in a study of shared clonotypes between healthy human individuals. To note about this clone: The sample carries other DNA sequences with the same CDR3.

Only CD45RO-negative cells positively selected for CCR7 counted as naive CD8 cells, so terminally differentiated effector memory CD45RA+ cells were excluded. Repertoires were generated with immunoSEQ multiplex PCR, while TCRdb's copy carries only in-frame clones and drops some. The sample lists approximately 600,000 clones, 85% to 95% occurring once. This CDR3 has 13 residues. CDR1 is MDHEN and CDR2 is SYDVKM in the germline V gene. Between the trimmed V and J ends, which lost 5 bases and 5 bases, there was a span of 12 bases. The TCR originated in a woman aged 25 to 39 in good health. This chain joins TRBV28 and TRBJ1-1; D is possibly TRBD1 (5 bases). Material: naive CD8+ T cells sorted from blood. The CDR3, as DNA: TGTGCCAGCAGTCTCCCCGGGGGGACTGAAGCTTTCTTT. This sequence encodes CASSLPGGTEAFF.